The rows below give T cell receptor beta chains drawn from one sample of a study of T-cell reconstitution after alpha-beta-depleted transplantation in children. Using its own MiXCR run on the PCR reads, TCRdb lists one record per CDR3 protein. The sample includes around 210,000 distinct CDR3 sequences, approximately 7% of them seen just once. Source: PBMCs, taken before TCRalphabeta/CD19-depleted stem cell transplant. Source of these receptors: a boy younger than 10 with acute lymphoblastic leukemia, due to receive a stem cell transplant. Each CDR3 is given with its conserved first and last residue. Clone size appears in some rows only: once, few, many, or a class for an expanded clone.

v_gene: TRBV5-1; abundance: -; j_gene: TRBJ2-7; CDR3aa: CASSTAGSSYEQYF
v_gene: TRBV3-1; abundance: many; j_gene: TRBJ2-3; CDR3aa: CASSQEIVDTQYF
v_gene: TRBV7-2; abundance: many; j_gene: TRBJ2-2; CDR3aa: CASRSRRAGELFF
v_gene: TRBV15; abundance: many; j_gene: TRBJ1-1; CDR3aa: CATVRWTGLNMNTEAFF
v_gene: TRBV7-2; abundance: many; j_gene: TRBJ2-2; CDR3aa: CASSFQGSGELFF
v_gene: TRBV6-2/TRBV6-3; abundance: many; j_gene: TRBJ2-6; CDR3aa: CASSYFPGRPSSGANVLTF
v_gene: TRBV27; abundance: many; j_gene: TRBJ2-1; CDR3aa: CASSLGDSEQFF
v_gene: TRBV5-1; abundance: -; j_gene: TRBJ2-2; CDR3aa: CASSFNRGGTNTGELFF
v_gene: TRBV5-1; abundance: -; j_gene: TRBJ2-7; CDR3aa: CASSLAGTGVREQYF
v_gene: TRBV6-2/TRBV6-3; abundance: few; j_gene: TRBJ2-1; CDR3aa: CASSHPEGQIRNNEQFF
v_gene: TRBV6-1; abundance: few; j_gene: TRBJ2-2; CDR3aa: CASSGTTGTGELFF
v_gene: TRBV3-1; abundance: many; j_gene: TRBJ1-2; CDR3aa: CASSRSGQGGGYTF
v_gene: TRBV11-1; abundance: few; j_gene: TRBJ1-2; CDR3aa: CASSPLGGRGYTF
v_gene: TRBV20-1; abundance: -; j_gene: TRBJ2-1; CDR3aa: CSAGKRESTNEQFF
v_gene: TRBV29-1; abundance: many; j_gene: TRBJ2-1; CDR3aa: CSVEAIIGLNYNEQFF
v_gene: TRBV5-6; abundance: many; j_gene: TRBJ2-7; CDR3aa: CASSPPGTGMPYEQYF
v_gene: TRBV9; abundance: -; j_gene: TRBJ2-6; CDR3aa: CASSVLGGASGANVLTF
v_gene: TRBV25-1; abundance: few; j_gene: TRBJ1-1; CDR3aa: CASKGPSEAFF
v_gene: TRBV12-3/TRBV12-4; abundance: many; j_gene: TRBJ1-1; CDR3aa: CASRRQALNTEAFF
v_gene: TRBV4-2; abundance: many; j_gene: TRBJ2-5; CDR3aa: CASSQDHFETQYF
v_gene: TRBV4-2; abundance: -; j_gene: TRBJ2-7; CDR3aa: CASSLGPGDGEQYF
v_gene: TRBV28; abundance: many; j_gene: TRBJ2-5; CDR3aa: CASRGAGETQYF
v_gene: TRBV27; abundance: many; j_gene: TRBJ1-2; CDR3aa: CASSSDRDGYGYTF
v_gene: TRBV20-1; abundance: few; j_gene: TRBJ2-1; CDR3aa: CSARERQTAGGPDEQFF
v_gene: TRBV7-2; abundance: -; j_gene: TRBJ2-7; CDR3aa: CAATRAGPSGEQYF
v_gene: TRBV11-2; abundance: large; j_gene: TRBJ2-1; CDR3aa: CASSVTGQILNEQFF
v_gene: TRBV12-3/TRBV12-4; abundance: -; j_gene: TRBJ2-7; CDR3aa: CASSVEGWDLEQYF
v_gene: TRBV7-8; abundance: few; j_gene: TRBJ2-7; CDR3aa: CASSLLISYEQYF